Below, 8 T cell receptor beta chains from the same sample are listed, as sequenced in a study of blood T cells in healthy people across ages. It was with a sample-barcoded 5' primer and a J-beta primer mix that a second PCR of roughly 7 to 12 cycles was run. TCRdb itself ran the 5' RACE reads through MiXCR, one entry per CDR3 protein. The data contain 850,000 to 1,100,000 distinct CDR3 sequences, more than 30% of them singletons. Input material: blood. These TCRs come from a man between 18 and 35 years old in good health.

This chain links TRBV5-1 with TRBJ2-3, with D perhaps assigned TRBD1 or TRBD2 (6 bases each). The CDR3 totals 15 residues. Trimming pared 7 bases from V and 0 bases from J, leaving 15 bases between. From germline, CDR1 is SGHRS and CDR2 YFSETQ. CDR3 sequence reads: CASRGTRPSTDTQYF. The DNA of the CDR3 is TGCGCCAGCCGCGGGACAAGGCCTAGCACAGATACGCAGTATTTT.

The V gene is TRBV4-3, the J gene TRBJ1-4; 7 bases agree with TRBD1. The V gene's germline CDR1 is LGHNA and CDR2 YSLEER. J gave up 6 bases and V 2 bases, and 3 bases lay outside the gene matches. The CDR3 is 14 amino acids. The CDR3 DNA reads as TGCGCCAGCAGCCAATGGCAGGGGGATGAAAAACTGTTTTTT. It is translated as CASSQWQGDEKLFF.

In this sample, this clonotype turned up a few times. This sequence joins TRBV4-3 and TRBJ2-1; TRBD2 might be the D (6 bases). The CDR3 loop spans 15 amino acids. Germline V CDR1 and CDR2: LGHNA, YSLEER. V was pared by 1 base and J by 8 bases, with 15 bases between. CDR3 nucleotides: TGCGCCAGCAGCCAAGCCCGGGACTTTATAGATGAGCAGTTCTTC. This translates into CASSQARDFIDEQFF.

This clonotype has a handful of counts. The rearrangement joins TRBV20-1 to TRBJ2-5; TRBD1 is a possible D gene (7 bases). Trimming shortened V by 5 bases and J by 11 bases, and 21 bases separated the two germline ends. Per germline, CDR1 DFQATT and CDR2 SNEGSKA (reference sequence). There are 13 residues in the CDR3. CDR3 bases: TGCAGTGCTCACAGGTCCAGGGGGGAAGAGCAGTACTTC. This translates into CSAHRSRGEEQYF.

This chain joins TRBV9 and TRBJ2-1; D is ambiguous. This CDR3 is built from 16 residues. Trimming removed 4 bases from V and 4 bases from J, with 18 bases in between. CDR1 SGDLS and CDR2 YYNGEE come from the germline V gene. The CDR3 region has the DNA TGTGCCAGCAGCCCCCCCGTTGGCTTCAGATACAATGAGCAGTTCTTC. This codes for CASSPPVGFRYNEQFF.

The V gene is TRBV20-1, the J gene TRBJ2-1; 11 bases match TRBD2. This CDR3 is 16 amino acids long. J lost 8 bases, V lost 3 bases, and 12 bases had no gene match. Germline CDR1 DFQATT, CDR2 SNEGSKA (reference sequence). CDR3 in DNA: TGCAGTGCTAGTCGGTCTAGCGGGGGGATCATACATGAGCAGTTCTTC. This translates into CSASRSSGGIIHEQFF.

The CDR3 region has the DNA TGTGCCAGCAGTTTAGTACAGGGAAAAGGGGAGCTGTTTTTT. It is translated as CASSLVQGKGELFF. The rearrangement uses TRBV12-3 or TRBV12-4 and TRBJ2-2; TRBD1 is a possible D gene (6 bases). Trimming took off 1 base at V and 8 bases at J, with 11 bases between the two ends. The CDR3 has 14 residues.

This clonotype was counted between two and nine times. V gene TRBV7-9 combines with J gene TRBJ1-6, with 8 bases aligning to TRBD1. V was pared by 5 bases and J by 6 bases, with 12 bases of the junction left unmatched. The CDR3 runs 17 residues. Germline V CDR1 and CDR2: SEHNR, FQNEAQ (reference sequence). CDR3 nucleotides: TGTGCCAGCAGCCCCTACCAAGGACAGGGAATTAATTCACCCCTCCACTTT. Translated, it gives CASSPYQGQGINSPLHF.